This T cell receptor (beta chain) was recorded in a study of glioma-infiltrating T cells. Study findings and constraints: Tissue-blood divergence was below expectation in non-neoplastic patients, above in gliomas. Very few CDR3 sequences were shared between tissue and blood.

On this clonotype: The target antigen is unknown.

Using RNA template, CDR3s of TCR alpha and beta were amplified with iRepertoire arm-PCR. For one-step reverse transcription and amplification, roughly 100-400 ng of tissue mRNA or PBMC total RNA was used. One entry per CDR3 protein results from TCRdb running MiXCR on the multiplex PCR reads. This sample has over 120,000 distinct CDR3 sequences, with around 40% found just once. V was pared by 4 bases and J by 5 bases, with 13 bases between. The CDR3 is 14 amino acids. Germline V gene lookup returns CDR1 WSHSY and CDR2 SAAADI. This rearrangement joins TRBV10-2 to TRBJ2-3; possibly TRBD2 for D (5 bases). The sequencing sample was made of glioma tissue, nonneoplastic brain tissue, or PBMCs (not recorded which). This receptor was taken from a human donor with low-grade glioma or glioblastoma, undergoing nonglioma brain surgery, or in good health (not recorded which). The CDR3 DNA reads TGCGCCAGCAGTGTTCGCCTGGGGAGAGATACGCAGTATTTT. Residues: CASSVRLGRDTQYF.